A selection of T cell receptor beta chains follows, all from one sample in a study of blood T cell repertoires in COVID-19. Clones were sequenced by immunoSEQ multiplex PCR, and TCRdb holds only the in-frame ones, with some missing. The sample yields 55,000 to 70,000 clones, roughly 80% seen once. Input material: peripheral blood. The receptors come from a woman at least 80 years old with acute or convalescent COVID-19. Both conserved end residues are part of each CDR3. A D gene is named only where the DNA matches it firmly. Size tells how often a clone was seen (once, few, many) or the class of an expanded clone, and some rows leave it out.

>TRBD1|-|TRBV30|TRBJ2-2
CAYHRGVSTGELFF
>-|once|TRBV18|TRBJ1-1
CASSPARENTEAFF
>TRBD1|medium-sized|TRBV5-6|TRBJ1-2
CASSFPTGNYGYTF
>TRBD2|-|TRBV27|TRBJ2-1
CASSDNLGLAGGNEQFF
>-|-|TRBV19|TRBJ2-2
CASSLGTPGELFF
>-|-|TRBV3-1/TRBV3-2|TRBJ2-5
CASSHGGLGRRETQYF
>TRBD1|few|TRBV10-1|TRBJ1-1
CASSVDRAAEAFF
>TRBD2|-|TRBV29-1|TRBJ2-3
CSVARLAAPTDTQYF
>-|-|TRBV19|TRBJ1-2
CASSPKITDSPVYGYTF
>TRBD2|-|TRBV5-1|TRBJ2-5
CASSFTSGGASSETQYF
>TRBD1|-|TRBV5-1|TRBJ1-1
CASPPEGASNTEAFF
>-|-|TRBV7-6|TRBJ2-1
CASSPQLQGYEQFF
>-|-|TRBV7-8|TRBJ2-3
CASSLAPGDTQYF
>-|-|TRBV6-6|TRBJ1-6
CASSRASYNSPLHF
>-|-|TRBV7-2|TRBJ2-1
CASRIQQGRNEQFF
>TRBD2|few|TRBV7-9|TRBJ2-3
CASSRGTKADTQYF
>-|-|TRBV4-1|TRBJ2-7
CASSQQGHHEQYF
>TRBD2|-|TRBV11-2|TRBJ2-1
CASSLLAGVPYNEQFF
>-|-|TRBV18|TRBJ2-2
CASSGQANTGELFF
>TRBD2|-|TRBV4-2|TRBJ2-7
CASSQDPRGSYEQYF
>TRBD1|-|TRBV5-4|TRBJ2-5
CASSSWDRVQETQYF
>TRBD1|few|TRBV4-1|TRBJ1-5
CASSPGQGKHQPQHF
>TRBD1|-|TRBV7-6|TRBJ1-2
CASSSINPGQGYYGYTF
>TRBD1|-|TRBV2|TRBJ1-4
CASSGQGLRTNEKLFF
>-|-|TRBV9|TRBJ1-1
CASSVAAGLNTEAFF
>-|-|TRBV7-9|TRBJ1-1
CASSPGTLNTEAFF
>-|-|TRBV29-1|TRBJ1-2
CSVGKPGHNYGYTF
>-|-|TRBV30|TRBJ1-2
CAWSVGQHQGTF
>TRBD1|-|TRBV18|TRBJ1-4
CASSPRTGEKLFF
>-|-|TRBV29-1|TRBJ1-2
CSVVSVDYGYTF
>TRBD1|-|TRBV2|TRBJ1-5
CASSLTGGQGTQPQHF
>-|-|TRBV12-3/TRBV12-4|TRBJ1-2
CASSLTTNYGYTF
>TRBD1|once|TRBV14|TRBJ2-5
CASRGDWDRGFVETQYF
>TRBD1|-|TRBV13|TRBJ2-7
CASSPQTGVYEQYF
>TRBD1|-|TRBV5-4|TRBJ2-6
CASSQTGGAGANVLTF
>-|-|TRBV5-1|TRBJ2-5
CASSFETVSETQYF